Listed here are 5 T cell receptor beta chains from one sample, sequenced in a study of shared clonotypes between healthy human individuals. The repertoire was sequenced with immunoSEQ multiplex PCR; TCRdb's copy has only in-frame clones and lacks some. Of approximately 340,000 clones in the sample, about 70% are singletons; the top ten hold 8% to 13%. Material for sequencing was memory CD4+ T cells sorted from blood. Subset described: CD45RA-negative fraction. The receptors stem from a man aged 25 to 40 in good health.

This clone was counted only a few times. The same CDR3 also results from other DNA sequences found in this sample. The chain employs TRBV9 and TRBJ2-2; unclear D gene. The germline V gene has CDR1 SGDLS and CDR2 YYNGEE. This CDR3 region has 15 residues. Trimming left V 0 bases short and J 6 bases short, with 12 bases between. The CDR3 DNA follows: TGTGCCAGCAGCGTAGCAGGCACGTCGGCCGGGGAGCTGTTTTTT. Translating it yields CASSVAGTSAGELFF.

The chain links TRBV9 to TRBJ2-1; TRBD1 matches at 9 bases. The CDR3 has 17 residues. V trimming: 1 base; J trimming: 5 bases; junction bases outside the gene matches: 10. Germline V gene data show CDR1 as SGDLS and CDR2 as YYNGEE. CDR3 in DNA: TGTGCCAGCAGCGTAACAGGGGGCGGGAAATCGCACAATGAGCAGTTCTTC. Its translation: CASSVTGGGKSHNEQFF. Together with reference TRBV9 and TRBJ2-1, the CDR3 gives the full variable domain: DSGVTQTPKHLITATGQRVTLRCSPRSGDLSVYWYQQSLDQGLQFLIQYYNGEERAKGNILERFSAQQFPDLHSELNLSSLELGDSALYFCASSVTGGGKSHNEQFFGPGTRLTVL.

This sequence joins TRBV10-1 and TRBJ1-6, with a tentative D call TRBD1 (6 bases). This CDR3 contains 13 residues. CDR1 is WNHNN, CDR2 SYGVQD, per germline (reference sequence). V was pared by 6 bases and J by 4 bases, with 7 bases between. CDR3: CASSQGYNSPLHF. The CDR3, as DNA: TGCGCCAGCAGCCAGGGGTATAATTCACCCCTCCACTTT.

This sequence joins TRBV28 and TRBJ1-5; TRBD1 matches at 7 bases. This CDR3 is built from 13 residues. J was trimmed by 7 bases and V by 8 bases; bases with no gene match: 8. The V gene's germline CDR1 is MDHEN and CDR2 SYDVKM. As DNA, the CDR3 is TGTGCCAGCCGCGACAGGGATATACAGCCCCAGCATTTT. Translated, it gives CASRDRDIQPQHF. Drawing the rest from reference TRBV28 and TRBJ1-5, the complete variable domain is DVKVTQSSRYLVKRTGEKVFLECVQDMDHENMFWYRQDPGLGLRLIYFSYDVKMKEKGDIPEGYSVSREKKERFSLILESASTNQTSMYLCASRDRDIQPQHFGDGTRLSIL.

V gene TRBV14 combines with J gene TRBJ2-5, with a possible D match to TRBD1 (5 bases). Trimming removed 2 bases from V and 5 bases from J, with 18 bases in between. This CDR3 region has 16 residues. From germline, CDR1 is SGHDN and CDR2 FVKESK. CDR3 bases: TGTGCCAGCAGCCAATTAGGCAGGGTTAGTGACGAGACCCAGTACTTC. Its translation is CASSQLGRVSDETQYF.